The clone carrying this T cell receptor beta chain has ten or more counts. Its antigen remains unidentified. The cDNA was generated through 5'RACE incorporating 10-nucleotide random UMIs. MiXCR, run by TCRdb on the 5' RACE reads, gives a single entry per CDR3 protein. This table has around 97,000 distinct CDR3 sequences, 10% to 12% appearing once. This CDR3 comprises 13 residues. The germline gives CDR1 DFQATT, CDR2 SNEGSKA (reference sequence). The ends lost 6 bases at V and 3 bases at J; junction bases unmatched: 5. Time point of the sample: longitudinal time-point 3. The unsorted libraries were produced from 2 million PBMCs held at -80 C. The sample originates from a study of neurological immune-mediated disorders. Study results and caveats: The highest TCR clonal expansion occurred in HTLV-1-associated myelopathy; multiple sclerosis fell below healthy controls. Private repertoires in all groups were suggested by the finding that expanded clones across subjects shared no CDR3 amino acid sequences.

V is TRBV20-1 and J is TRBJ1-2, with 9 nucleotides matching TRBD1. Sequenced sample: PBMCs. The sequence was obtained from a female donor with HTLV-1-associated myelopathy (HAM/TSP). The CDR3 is CSAGQGQDYGYTF. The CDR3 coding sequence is TGCAGTGCGGGACAGGGTCAAGACTATGGCTACACCTTC.